The 14 T cell receptor beta chains presented below share a single source sample, sequenced in a study of blood T cell repertoires in COVID-19. TCRdb keeps only in-frame clones here, not all; method: immunoSEQ multiplex PCR. The repertoire holds about 250,000 clones, about four fifths seen once, with over 7.5% in the top ten. The sequenced sample consisted of peripheral blood. Receptor source: a man at least 80 years old with acute or convalescent COVID-19.

This clone was counted between two and nine times. The rearrangement uses TRBV19 and TRBJ2-4, with TRBD1 matching over 8 bases. J gave up 2 bases and V 1 base, and 7 bases lay outside the gene matches. Germline V gene data show CDR1 as LNHDA and CDR2 as SQIVND (reference sequence). The CDR3 spans 17 residues. The CDR3 here is CASSIGQGKVTKNIQYF. The CDR3 DNA is TGTGCCAGTAGTATAGGACAGGGGAAGGTAACCAAAAACATTCAGTACTTC.

The CDR3 DNA reads as TGTGCCAGGGGTTACAGGGGTGCCAAAAACATTCAGTACTTC. Amino acids: CARGYRGAKNIQYF. The genes are TRBV5-8 and TRBJ2-4; 7 bases are a match to TRBD1. Germline lookup yields CDR1 SGHTS and CDR2 YDEGEE. The CDR3 extends over 14 amino acids. The ends lost 8 bases at V and 1 base at J; junction bases unmatched: 6.

This clone was counted between two and nine times. The V call is TRBV5-4, the J call TRBJ2-2, with D possibly TRBD1 on 6 matching bases. Germline V CDR1 and CDR2: SGHNT, YYREEE (reference sequence). This CDR3 contains 16 residues. Between the trimmed V and J ends, which lost 0 bases and 0 bases, there was a span of 9 bases. The CDR3 sequence is CASSLVGQTNTGELFF. The CDR3 DNA sequence: TGTGCCAGCAGCTTGGTTGGACAGACGAACACCGGGGAGCTGTTTTTT.

The chain couples TRBV9 to TRBJ2-1; 9 positions agree with TRBD2. From germline, CDR1 is SGDLS and CDR2 YYNGEE. J was trimmed by 0 bases and V by 0 bases; bases with no gene match: 7. The CDR3 consists of 18 residues. The CDR3 DNA reads as TGTGCCAGCAGCGTAGGACTAGCGGTTGCGAGCTCCTACAATGAGCAGTTCTTC. Translating gives CASSVGLAVASSYNEQFF.

The rearrangement joins TRBV9 to TRBJ2-5; D possibly corresponds to TRBD2 (6 bases). Germline V gives CDR1 SGDLS, CDR2 YYNGEE. The CDR3 runs 14 residues. With 5 bases removed from V and 0 bases from J, the gap between germline ends came to 11 bases. CDR3 amino acids: CASRRGGHQETQYF. In DNA form, the CDR3 reads TGTGCCAGCAGGCGAGGAGGGCACCAAGAGACCCAGTACTTC. The full variable domain, with the rest looked up from reference TRBV9 and TRBJ2-5, is DSGVTQTPKHLITATGQRVTLRCSPRSGDLSVYWYQQSLDQGLQFLIQYYNGEERAKGNILERFSAQQFPDLHSELNLSSLELGDSALYFCASRRGGHQETQYFGPGTRLLVL.

Points on this clone: The sample contains more than one DNA sequence encoding this CDR3. The chain carries TRBV5-4 and TRBJ1-6; possibly TRBD1 for D (6 bases). Germline V CDR1 and CDR2: SGHNT, YYREEE (reference sequence). V lost 0 bases and J lost 4, with 8 bases in between. The CDR3 runs to 15 residues. CDR3 bases: TGTGCCAGCAGCTTGGCAGGGGCGTATAATTCACCCCTCCACTTT. Amino acid sequence: CASSLAGAYNSPLHF.

The genes are TRBV5-5 and TRBJ1-4, with 7 bases matching TRBD1. Germline CDR1 reads SGHKS; CDR2 reads YYEKEE (reference sequence). The V and J ends lost 3 bases and 5 bases, in that order; junction bases with no gene match: 4. The CDR3 is 14 amino acids. The CDR3 DNA follows: TGTGCCAGCAGCTCCAGGGGGAAGAATGAAAAACTGTTTTTT. Residues: CASSSRGKNEKLFF.

The chain links TRBV6-5 to TRBJ1-3; 9 nucleotides agree with TRBD1. With 4 bases clipped from V and 5 bases from J, the junction kept 6 bases outside the gene matches. CDR1 is MNHEY and CDR2 is SVGAGI in the germline V gene. The CDR3 spans 15 residues. The CDR3 is CASSSGTGIRNTIYF. The CDR3 bases are TGTGCCAGCAGTTCCGGGACAGGGATTAGAAACACCATATATTTT.

The chain recombines TRBV7-9 with TRBJ2-6, with 7 bases fitting TRBD1. The J segment lost 0 bases and the V segment lost 5 bases, leaving 10 bases of the junction unmatched. Germline values: CDR1 SEHNR, CDR2 FQNEAQ (reference sequence). The CDR3 length is 18 residues. The CDR3 is CASSLRGIQYSGANVLTF. For the CDR3, the DNA is TGTGCCAGCAGCCTCAGGGGGATCCAATACTCTGGGGCCAACGTCCTGACTTTC.

The CDR3 coding sequence is TGTGCCAGCAGGAACCCAGGGGGCCTCTATGGCTACACCTTC. This gives the protein CASRNPGGLYGYTF. This chain uses TRBV28 with TRBJ1-2; TRBD1 aligns across 8 bases. CDR1 and CDR2 (germline): MDHEN, SYDVKM. The CDR3 totals 14 residues. After removal of 6 bases from V and 4 bases from J, the junction contained 7 bases not matched to a gene.

This chain links TRBV28 with TRBJ2-3; the D gene is possibly TRBD1 (6 bases). There are 15 residues in the CDR3. Germline V gene data show CDR1 as MDHEN and CDR2 as SYDVKM. V lost 5 bases and J 1 base, leaving 13 bases between the germline ends. The CDR3 DNA is TGTGCCAGCAGTCCAGGGCGACAGGGCACAGATACGCAGTATTTT. It encodes CASSPGRQGTDTQYF.

A note on this clone: Germline and junction disagree at one end, which may indicate a read error. V gene TRBV30 combines with J gene TRBJ2-1, with 14 bases that match TRBD2. The CDR3 has 14 amino acids. Germline-derived CDR1 and CDR2 are GTSNPN and SVGIG (reference sequence). The CDR3 here is CAYAPGLAGDPGVF. As DNA, the CDR3 is TGTGCCTATGCCCCGGGACTAGCGGGGGACCCCGGAGTCTTC.

This clone was counted a single time. CDR3 protein: CASRGQGNPSPLHF. Here the CDR3 DNA reads TGTGCCAGCAGGGGACAGGGTAATCCTTCACCCCTCCACTTT. The rearrangement joins TRBV2 to TRBJ1-6, with 9 positions matching TRBD1. Per germline, CDR1 SNHLY and CDR2 FYNNEI. J lost 9 bases, V lost 6 bases, and 6 bases had no gene match. The CDR3 length is 14 residues.

A single count supports this clone. This chain connects TRBV18 to TRBJ2-7, with 7 bases fitting TRBD1. CDR3 length: 14 residues. Per germline, CDR1 KGHSH and CDR2 LQKENI. Trimming cost V 2 bases and J 2 bases; bases outside gene matches: 3. In DNA form, the CDR3 reads TGTGCCAGCTCACCAGACAGGGTAACCTACGAGCAGTACTTC. Translating it yields CASSPDRVTYEQYF.